The 29 T cell receptor beta chains presented below share a single source sample, sequenced in a study of OX40 agonist ivuxolimab in advanced cancers. Method: immunoSEQ multiplex PCR; TCRdb's copy keeps in-frame clones and lacks some. The sample holds nearly 60,000 clones, approximately 88% seen once. The sequences come from CD4+ or CD8+ T cells sorted from blood, collected in a trial of the OX40 agonist ivuxolimab. These receptors were obtained from an adult with an advanced solid tumor such as melanoma, head and neck, liver or kidney cancer.

The CDR3 DNA reads as TGTGCCAGCAGCTACGAGGGAAGCCCTAACTATGGCTACACCTTC. Its protein is CASSYEGSPNYGYTF. The chain carries TRBV7-9 and TRBJ1-2, with unresolved D. The V gene lost 4 bases and the J gene lost 0 bases, with 12 bases spanning the gap. CDR1 SEHNR and CDR2 FQNEAQ come from the germline V gene (reference sequence). CDR3 size: 15 residues.

The V and J genes are TRBV2 and TRBJ1-1; D call uncertain. Germline values: CDR1 SNHLY, CDR2 FYNNEI. Trimming stripped 4 bases from V and 1 base from J, with 10 bases between. The CDR3 covers 14 residues. The CDR3: CASSGQSGNTEAFF. CDR3 bases: TGTGCCAGCAGTGGTCAAAGCGGGAACACTGAAGCTTTCTTT.

The rearrangement uses TRBV5-4 and TRBJ2-3, with 10 bases lining up with TRBD2. Germline CDR1 SGHNT, CDR2 YYREEE (reference sequence). V dropped 4 bases and J dropped 0; count of bases not matched to a gene: 11. This CDR3 comprises 18 residues. The CDR3 DNA is TGTGCCAGCAGCAAGGGACTAGCGTCTCCTTCTAGCACAGATACGCAGTATTTT. Protein: CASSKGLASPSSTDTQYF.

This clone was observed a single time. The rearrangement links TRBV11-2 to TRBJ1-3; the D gene is possibly TRBD1 (5 bases). CDR3 length equals 13 residues. V was pared by 4 bases and J by 5 bases, with 9 bases between. Germline lookup yields CDR1 SGHAT and CDR2 FQNNGV. The CDR3 nucleotides read TGTGCCAGCAGCTCGGGACTCCGAAACACCATATATTTT. Translating gives CASSSGLRNTIYF.

The V gene is TRBV6-4, the J gene TRBJ2-5; D is perhaps TRBD1 (5 bases). There are 11 residues in the CDR3. V lost 4 bases and J lost 9, with 9 bases in between. CDR1 MRHNA and CDR2 SNTAGT come from the germline V gene. The CDR3, as DNA: TGTGCCAGCAGTGCAGGGTTGCCCCAGTACTTC. Its translation is CASSAGLPQYF.

The chain links TRBV29-1 to TRBJ2-5; D unclear. V lost 4 bases to trimming and J lost 3 bases, with 12 bases between them. Germline assignment: CDR1 SQVTM and CDR2 ANQGSEA. The CDR3 totals 13 residues. The DNA for the CDR3 is TGCAGCGTTGCGGGCCAGCCCGAAGAGACCCAGTACTTC. It translates to CSVAGQPEETQYF.

This chain links TRBV5-1 with TRBJ2-7, with D possibly matching TRBD2 (6 bases). The germline gives CDR1 SGHRS, CDR2 YFSETQ. Trimming stripped 0 bases from V and 4 bases from J, with 14 bases between. The length of the CDR3 is 15 residues. The CDR3, as DNA: TGCGCCAGCAGCTTGGTCGCGGGACTCAATTACGAGCAGTACTTC. Its translation: CASSLVAGLNYEQYF.

V usage is TRBV5-1 and J usage is TRBJ2-5; D tentatively fits TRBD1 or TRBD2 (6 bases each). V was cut by 4 bases and J by 0 bases, with 13 bases left in between. Germline V gives CDR1 SGHRS, CDR2 YFSETQ. The CDR3 is 15 residues long. Here the CDR3 reads CASSPRGVYQETQYF. The CDR3 DNA is TGCGCCAGCAGCCCTAGGGGGGTGTACCAAGAGACCCAGTACTTC.

The chain couples TRBV28 to TRBJ1-2, with D perhaps matching TRBD1 (6 bases). CDR3 length: 15 amino acids. Germline V gives CDR1 MDHEN, CDR2 SYDVKM. Trimming pared 4 bases from V and 4 bases from J, leaving 16 bases between. As DNA, the CDR3 is TGTGCCAGCAGTTCCCCCCAGGGGAAACTCTATGGCTACACCTTC. This gives the protein CASSSPQGKLYGYTF.

This chain links TRBV11-2 with TRBJ2-7; 12 nucleotides match TRBD2. In germline, CDR1 is SGHAT, CDR2 FQNNGV. Trimming at V came to 7 bases and at J to 4 bases, leaving 2 bases not matched to a gene. CDR3 size: 13 residues. The CDR3 loop reads CASMLAGGYEQYF. CDR3 DNA: TGTGCCAGCATGCTAGCGGGAGGGTACGAGCAGTACTTC.

The CDR3 loop reads CASSVTTGLTEQFF. The DNA of the CDR3 is TGTGCCAGCAGCGTAACGACAGGGCTGACTGAGCAGTTCTTC. V usage is TRBV9 and J usage is TRBJ2-1; 7 bases fit TRBD1. CDR3 size: 14 residues. V was pared by 1 base and J by 9 bases, with 7 bases of the junction left unmatched. The germline V gene has CDR1 SGDLS and CDR2 YYNGEE.

The rearrangement joins TRBV18 to TRBJ2-2; D is possibly TRBD1 (6 bases). Trimming removed 0 bases from V and 4 bases from J, with 9 bases in between. The germline CDR1 and CDR2 sequences are KGHSH and LQKENI. This CDR3 comprises 15 residues. In DNA form, the CDR3 reads TGTGCCAGCTCACCACCGGCCAGGGGCACCGGGGAGCTGTTTTTT. It is translated as CASSPPARGTGELFF.

This chain uses TRBV6-5 with TRBJ2-7; D is tentatively TRBD1 or TRBD2 (5 bases each). V lost 6 bases and J 3 bases, leaving 12 bases between the germline ends. Germline V gene lookup returns CDR1 MNHEY and CDR2 SVGAGI. The CDR3 sequence is 13 residues long. The CDR3 is CASSQGPYYEQYF. Here the CDR3 DNA reads TGTGCCAGCAGCCAGGGACCATACTACGAGCAGTACTTC.

The V gene is TRBV7-8, the J gene TRBJ1-1, with a possible D match to TRBD1 (5 bases). The V end was cut by 5 bases, the J end by 2 bases, with 12 bases between. In germline, CDR1 is SGHVS, CDR2 FQNEAQ. The CDR3 is 14 residues long. CDR3: CASSPDRQNTEAFF. CDR3 nucleotide sequence: TGTGCCAGCAGCCCTGACAGACAAAACACTGAAGCTTTCTTT.

V usage is TRBV18 and J usage is TRBJ1-5; D not resolved. Germline V lookup: CDR1 KGHSH, CDR2 LQKENI. The CDR3 contains 13 residues. V lost 3 bases to trimming and J lost 12 bases, with 15 bases between them. The CDR3 nucleotides are TGTGCCAGCTCACCGACTTTTAACGAAATCCAGCATTTT. Protein: CASSPTFNEIQHF.

This rearrangement joins TRBV5-8 to TRBJ2-1; D may be TRBD1 (6 bases). Trimming removed 3 bases from V and 3 bases from J, with 7 bases in between. Germline loops: CDR1 SGHTS, CDR2 YDEGEE. The CDR3 spans 13 residues. The CDR3 bases are TGTGCCAGCAGCTCGGACAGCTACAATGAGCAGTTCTTC. Translating gives CASSSDSYNEQFF.

The chain has TRBV6-5 and TRBJ1-1; no firm D call. The CDR3 spans 13 residues. Germline CDR1 and CDR2: MNHEY and SVGAGI. Trimming left V 6 bases short and J 5 bases short, with 13 bases between. This chain's CDR3 is CASRRPGRTEAFF. CDR3 bases: TGTGCCAGCAGGCGACCCGGAAGGACTGAAGCTTTCTTT.

The chain employs TRBV4-3 and TRBJ2-5; 9 positions match TRBD2. V lost 4 bases and J lost 4; bases outside the gene matches: 7. Germline values: CDR1 LGHNA, CDR2 YSLEER. This CDR3 has 15 amino acids. This CDR3 is CASSPYAAGGETQYF. CDR3 nucleotide sequence: TGCGCCAGCAGCCCCTACGCAGCGGGAGGAGAGACCCAGTACTTC.

V usage is TRBV19 and J usage is TRBJ1-2; 8 bases agree with TRBD1. With 2 bases clipped from V and 7 bases from J, the junction kept 12 bases outside the gene matches. The CDR3 contains 16 residues. Looked up from germline, CDR1 is LNHDA and CDR2 is SQIVND (reference sequence). CDR3 region: CASSIFDRGSLGGYTF. In DNA, the CDR3 is TGTGCCAGTAGTATATTCGACAGGGGATCGTTGGGTGGCTACACCTTC.

V is TRBV6-6 and J is TRBJ1-5; no clear D. The V gene lost 4 bases and the J gene lost 3 bases, with 4 bases spanning the gap. CDR3 length equals 12 residues. Germline CDR1 and CDR2: MNHNY and SVGAGI (reference sequence). The CDR3 DNA reads TGTGCCAGCAGTTTTGACAATCAGCCCCAGCATTTT. Translation gives CASSFDNQPQHF.

The rearrangement uses TRBV14 and TRBJ1-2; 7 positions match TRBD1. The CDR3 is made up of 18 amino acids. Per germline, CDR1 SGHDN and CDR2 FVKESK. With V trimmed by 4 bases and J by 4 bases, 18 bases remained unmatched. The CDR3 bases are TGTGCCAGCAGCCCTGAAGGTGGACAGGCGGAAATAGCCTATGGCTACACCTTC. As protein: CASSPEGGQAEIAYGYTF.

The chain is built from TRBV6-5 and TRBJ2-2; D is unresolved. The V gene lost 1 base and the J gene lost 4 bases, with 7 bases spanning the gap. In germline, CDR1 is MNHEY, CDR2 SVGAGI. This CDR3 has 14 amino acids. The CDR3 coding sequence is TGTGCCAGCAGTTACTTAACGTCCACCGGGGAGCTGTTTTTT. As protein: CASSYLTSTGELFF.

V is TRBV5-1 and J is TRBJ2-3; D is unclear. Germline loops: CDR1 SGHRS, CDR2 YFSETQ. Trimming took off 1 base at V and 5 bases at J, with 8 bases between the two ends. CDR3 length equals 13 residues. The CDR3 sequence: CASSLQGLDTQYF. The CDR3 region has the DNA TGCGCCAGCAGCTTGCAAGGGTTAGATACGCAGTATTTT.

The chain is built from TRBV11-2 and TRBJ2-7; 7 bases align to TRBD2. The CDR3 loop spans 15 amino acids. Germline V CDR1 and CDR2: SGHAT, FQNNGV. V was clipped by 1 base and J by 4 bases; unmatched bases: 7. CDR3 in DNA: TGTGCCAGCAGCTTAGGTTATCTAGCGGATTACGAGCAGTACTTC. Translating it yields CASSLGYLADYEQYF.

The table lists this clone with a count of one. V usage is TRBV7-3 and J usage is TRBJ2-2; 13 bases are a match to TRBD2. This CDR3 is built from 17 residues. Germline-derived CDR1 and CDR2 are SGHTA and FQGTGA. The ends lost 2 bases at V and 4 bases at J; junction bases unmatched: 4. CDR3 loop: CASSLLRTSGGTGELFF. The CDR3 DNA reads TGTGCCAGCAGCTTATTGCGGACTAGCGGGGGCACCGGGGAGCTGTTTTTT.

The chain is built from TRBV13 and TRBJ2-7; TRBD2 is a possible D gene (6 bases). Trimming took 5 bases from V and 0 from J, leaving 17 bases between them. The CDR3 is 16 amino acids. The germline gives CDR1 PRHDT, CDR2 FYEKMQ (reference sequence). Here the CDR3 reads CASSRSPGTASYEQYF. DNA for the CDR3: TGTGCCAGCAGCCGATCCCCCGGGACTGCCTCCTACGAGCAGTACTTC.

This chain uses TRBV2 with TRBJ2-7; a possible D gene is TRBD2 (6 bases). This CDR3 has 12 amino acids. Looked up from germline, CDR1 is SNHLY and CDR2 is FYNNEI. The V end lost 7 bases, the J end lost 3 bases, and 10 bases lay between the germline ends. The CDR3 nucleotides read TGTGCCAGCACGGGGGTTAACTACGAGCAGTACTTC. This encodes CASTGVNYEQYF.

The genes are TRBV19 and TRBJ1-5, with D perhaps TRBD1 (5 bases). This CDR3 has 15 residues. Germline V gene data show CDR1 as LNHDA and CDR2 as SQIVND (reference sequence). Trimming cost V 8 bases and J 0 bases, with 14 bases left between them. CDR3 region: CASLRDRYSNQPQHF. The CDR3, as DNA: TGTGCCAGTTTGCGGGACCGCTATAGCAATCAGCCCCAGCATTTT.

The V call is TRBV5-1, the J call TRBJ2-3; 9 nucleotides agree with TRBD1. Germline trimming cut 6 bases from V and 3 bases from J; bases unmatched to any gene: 8. The germline V gene encodes CDR1 SGHRS and CDR2 YFSETQ. The CDR3 spans 15 residues. The CDR3 spells CASTPQGAGTDTQYF. CDR3 nucleotides: TGCGCCAGCACCCCACAGGGGGCTGGGACAGATACGCAGTATTTT.